Listed below are T cell receptor beta chains from one sample, sequenced in a study of T cell repertoires in cytomegalovirus infection. MiXCR, applied by TCRdb to the reads, yields one record per CDR3 protein. The table has approximately 73,000 distinct CDR3 sequences, about 40% seen once. For these receptors, no antigen is known. Sample: CD8+ T cells from cultured PBMCs, taken from culture after CMV antigen stimulation. The source is a human donor in good health (CMV status not recorded). Some clones in this sample may be carry-over from other donors' samples. Each CDR3 is given with its conserved first and last residue. A D gene is named only where the DNA matches it firmly. Not all rows give a size; the values are once, few, many and, for expanded clones, a class.

TRBV28	-	-	TRBJ1-1	17	TGTGCCAGCAGTCCCCCATCGCGACAGGCTTTGAACACTGAAGCTTTCTTT	CASSPPSRQALNTEAFF
TRBV12-5	-	TRBD1	TRBJ1-4	15	TGTGCTAGTGGTTCTTGGACAGGGATTAATGAAAAACTGTTTTTT	CASGSWTGINEKLFF
TRBV7-2	many	TRBD2	TRBJ2-7	13	TGTGCCAGCAGCTTTGCGGGGGGGACCGAGCAGTACTTC	CASSFAGGTEQYF
TRBV7-9	-	-	TRBJ2-7	13	TGTGCCAGCAGCTCCCCAGGGTCGGGAGAGCAGTACTTC	CASSSPGSGEQYF
TRBV19	-	-	TRBJ1-1	14	TGTGCCAGTAGTATAGTATCGGGATTGACTGAAGCTTTCTTT	CASSIVSGLTEAFF
TRBV7-6	few	TRBD1	TRBJ2-7	15	TGTGCCAGCAGCTTAGCCGGGACAGGGACCTACGAGCAGTACTTC	CASSLAGTGTYEQYF
TRBV5-4	once	-	TRBJ2-7	14	TGTGCCAGCAGCGCGGCTACAGGGTTTGGGGAGCAGTACTTC	CASSAATGFGEQYF
TRBV20-1	-	TRBD2	TRBJ2-7	14	TGCAGTGCGAGGACTAGCGGGGGTGCCTACGAGCAGTACTTC	CSARTSGGAYEQYF
TRBV12-3/TRBV12-4	-	-	TRBJ1-6	14	TGTGCCAGCAGTTTAGGCCAGGGTACGTCACCCCTCCACTTT	CASSLGQGTSPLHF
TRBV7-6	few	-	TRBJ2-3	15	TGTGCCAGCAGCCCGGACATCCTCGAGGCAGATACGCAGTATTTT	CASSPDILEADTQYF
TRBV28	-	-	TRBJ2-7	14	TGTGCCAGCAGTTTTGGGACCCCGGTGGGCGAGCAGTACTTC	CASSFGTPVGEQYF
TRBV7-9	-	-	TRBJ1-2	16	TGTGCCAGCAGCTTCCCGCGGGACGGGCCTAACTATGGCTACACCTTC	CASSFPRDGPNYGYTF
TRBV7-9	few	-	TRBJ2-4	12	TGTGCCAGTCAAGAAGCCAAAAACATTCAGTACTTC	CASQEAKNIQYF
TRBV4-2	-	TRBD2	TRBJ2-4	16	TGTGCCAGCAGCCACACTAGCGGGGGGGCATTTACCATTCAGTACTTC	CASSHTSGGAFTIQYF
TRBV6-2/TRBV6-3	-	TRBD2	TRBJ2-1	14	TGTGCCAGCGGGATAGCGGGGGCCCACAATGAGCAGTTCTTC	CASGIAGAHNEQFF
TRBV7-2	many	-	TRBJ2-3	13	TGTGCCAGCAGCTTAGCTAGCACAGATACGCAGTATTTT	CASSLASTDTQYF
TRBV6-5	few	-	TRBJ2-2	13	TGTGCCAGCGGGAGGCCAAACACCGGGGAGCTGTTTTTT	CASGRPNTGELFF
TRBV19	-	TRBD1	TRBJ1-1	15	TGTGCCAGTAGTATAGCTGGGACAGGGAACACTGAAGCTTTCTTT	CASSIAGTGNTEAFF
TRBV7-2	-	-	TRBJ2-7	13	TGTGCCAGCAGCACACACAGGGACTACGAGCAGTACTTC	CASSTHRDYEQYF
TRBV6-1	-	TRBD1	TRBJ1-1	16	TGTGCCAGCAGAGAGTGGGGACAGCTTTCGGGCACTGAAGCTTTCTTT	CASREWGQLSGTEAFF
TRBV7-8	many	-	TRBJ2-7	14	TGTGCCAGCACCAATCCAACAGGGCATGACGAGCAGTACTTC	CASTNPTGHDEQYF
TRBV4-1	few	-	TRBJ1-5	15	TGCGCCAGCAGCCAAGCTTGGGGAAGCAATCAGCCCCAGCATTTT	CASSQAWGSNQPQHF
TRBV14	-	-	TRBJ1-2	15	TGTGCCAGCAGCCAAGATGTCGGGAACCCGCATGGCTACACCTTC	CASSQDVGNPHGYTF
TRBV7-8	-	-	TRBJ1-5	14	TGTGCCAGCAGCTTAGCGTTTAGCAATCAGCCCCAGCATTTT	CASSLAFSNQPQHF